These 3 T cell receptor beta chains were all obtained from the same sample, sequenced in a study of T-cell memory formation after mild COVID-19. TCRdb called the 5' RACE reads again in MiXCR, with one record for every CDR3 protein. The profile shows about 140,000 distinct CDR3 sequences, more than 13% of them singletons. The sequenced sample consisted of PBMCs or a T cell subset sorted from them (not recorded which). The receptors shown here come from an adult woman who had mild COVID-19 (a few samples of this study predate the infection). Cell type and time point are not known.

The chain combines TRBV5-6 with TRBJ1-2, with D possibly TRBD1 on 6 matching bases. CDR3 size: 14 residues. Germline lookup yields CDR1 SGHDT and CDR2 YYEEEE. The V gene lost 9 bases and the J gene lost 0 bases, with 15 bases spanning the gap. The CDR3 here is CATRQVPANYGYTF. The CDR3 region has the DNA TGTGCCACCCGACAGGTACCAGCTAACTATGGCTACACCTTC.

This clonotype was seen a handful of times. The chain joins TRBV27 to TRBJ2-7, with D possibly matching TRBD2 (6 bases). The germline gives CDR1 MNHEY, CDR2 SMNVEV (reference sequence). V was clipped by 5 bases and J by 3 bases, with 14 bases between them. This CDR3 has 14 residues. CDR3 in DNA: TGTGCCAGCAGTCCCGGGAGAATCATCTACGAGCAGTACTTC. It is translated as CASSPGRIIYEQYF.

This chain's CDR3 is CSAPGLERDYNEQFF. CDR3 nucleotide sequence: TGCAGTGCCCCAGGGTTGGAGCGGGACTACAATGAGCAGTTCTTC. The chain couples TRBV20-1 to TRBJ2-1; the match to TRBD2 covers 7 bases. In germline, CDR1 is DFQATT, CDR2 SNEGSKA (reference sequence). J gave up 3 bases and V 6 bases, and 11 bases lay outside the gene matches. This CDR3 spans 15 amino acids.